This T cell receptor (beta chain) was captured in a study of blood T cell repertoires in COVID-19. The overall study: Donors in the United States, Italy and Spain gave samples during acute or convalescent COVID-19.

Libraries were prepared by immunoSEQ multiplex PCR; TCRdb keeps only in-frame clonotypes and omits some of them. The sample shows 42,000 or so clones, about 88% of them seen only once. This clonotype was sampled from a human donor in a cohort sampled during active COVID-19. Material: peripheral blood.

CDR3 in DNA: TGTGCCAGCTCACCACAGCGGGGGGCCGACACCGGGGAGCTGTTTTTT. Translation gives CASSPQRGADTGELFF. This chain uses TRBV18 with TRBJ2-2; 9 bases fit TRBD2. The CDR3 extends over 16 amino acids. Germline V gives CDR1 KGHSH, CDR2 LQKENI. Trimming took 1 base from V and 3 from J; bases not matched to a gene: 3. Combining the CDR3 with reference TRBV18 and TRBJ2-2 gives the whole variable domain NAGVMQNPRHLVRRRGQEARLRCSPMKGHSHVYWYRQLPEEGLKFMVYLQKENIIDESGMPKERFSAEFPKEGPSILRIQQVVRGDSAAYFCASSPQRGADTGELFFGEGSRLTVL.